This T cell receptor beta chain was sequenced for a study of T-cell memory formation after mild COVID-19. Overall study context: TCR clusters were largely donor specific. Overall study results and limits: Later expanders leaned CD4+, whereas day 15 to 85 contracting clones were balanced CD4/CD8. Contracting CD4+ clones were located mainly in CM and EM, and CD8+ clones in EMRA.

Germline V gene data show CDR1 as SGHTA and CDR2 as FQGTGA. The length of the CDR3 is 16 residues. V lost 5 bases and J lost 3, with 17 bases in between. TCRdb re-called the 5' RACE reads through MiXCR, storing one row per CDR3 protein. There are under 40,000 distinct CDR3 sequences in the sample; 7% to 9.5% occur only once, and approximately 29% lies in the top ten. This clonotype was seen repeatedly, ten times or more. Its antigen is not identified. The sample taken for sequencing was PBMCs or a T cell subset sorted from them (not recorded which). This sequence joins TRBV7-3 and TRBJ2-1; tentative D call: TRBD2 (5 bases). The sequence was collected from a man younger than 35 who had mild COVID-19 (a few samples of this study predate the infection). Cell type and time point are not known. CDR3 sequence (DNA): TGTGCCAGCAGCAATACTCCGGGGAGATACTACAATGAGCAGTTCTTC. Amino acid sequence: CASSNTPGRYYNEQFF.